This TCR beta chain was profiled in a study of CXCR3-negative and CXCR3-positive naive CD8 T cells. The wider study: Collectively, the libraries yielded about 135 million TRB reads in total, at about 1.5 +/- 0.3 million per library.

Libraries were UMI-labeled 5' RACE TRB cDNA. Following a re-call of the 5' RACE reads, TCRdb has one entry per CDR3 protein and lacks DNA. Seen in this sample are some 150,000 distinct CDR3 sequences; the ten most common clones hold just under 0.5%. CDR1 SQVTM and CDR2 ANQGSEA come from the germline V gene. The CDR3 sequence is 11 residues long. A remark on this clonotype: Its antigen is currently unknown.

Whole-study findings and limits: Hydrophobicity of TRB CDR3s was greater in CXCR3-positive naive cells than in CXCR3-negative naive cells.

This clonotype was sampled from a human donor in good health. Some clones in this sample may be carry-over from other donors' samples. Sequencing used naive CXCR3+ CD8+ T cells from blood. Noted subset: CD45RO-CCR7+CD27+CD95- naive CD8+ T cells expressing CXCR3 (TNR3+). This chain connects TRBV29-1 to TRBJ2-7. CDR3 sequence: CSVETYREQYF.